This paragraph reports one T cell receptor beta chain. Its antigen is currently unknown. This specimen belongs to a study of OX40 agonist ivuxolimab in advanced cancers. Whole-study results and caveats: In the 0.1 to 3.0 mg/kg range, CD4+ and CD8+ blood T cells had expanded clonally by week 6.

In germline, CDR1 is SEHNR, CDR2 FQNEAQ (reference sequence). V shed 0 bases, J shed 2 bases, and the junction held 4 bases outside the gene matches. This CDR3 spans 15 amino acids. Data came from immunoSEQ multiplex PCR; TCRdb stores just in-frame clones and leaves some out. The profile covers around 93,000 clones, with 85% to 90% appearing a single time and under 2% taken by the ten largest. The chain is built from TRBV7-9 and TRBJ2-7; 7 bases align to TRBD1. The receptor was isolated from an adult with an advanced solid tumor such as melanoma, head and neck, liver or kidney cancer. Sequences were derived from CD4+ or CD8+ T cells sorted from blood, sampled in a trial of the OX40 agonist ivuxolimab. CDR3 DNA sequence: TGTGCCAGCAGCTTAGCGGGACAGAAGGCCTACGAGCAGTACTTC. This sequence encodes CASSLAGQKAYEQYF.